The present TCR beta chain was sequenced within a study of T-cell reconstitution after alpha-beta-depleted transplantation in children. The study's findings and limits: Newly generated T cells supplied most T-cell counts and diversity one year post-transplant.

The CDR3 sequence is 13 residues long. Germline V gene lookup returns CDR1 SGHRS and CDR2 YFSETQ. Between the trimmed V and J ends, which lost 0 bases and 5 bases, there was a span of 7 bases. On this clonotype itself: The antigen remains unidentified.

Unique molecular identifiers were incorporated when the TCRbeta library was constructed. Each CDR3 protein is one row after TCRdb ran MiXCR on the PCR reads. The table lists 450,000 to 700,000 distinct CDR3 sequences, 20% to 30% of them singletons, with less than 40% in the top ten. This chain joins TRBV5-1 and TRBJ2-3, with no clear D. The source material was PBMCs, sampled before TCRalphabeta/CD19-depleted stem cell transplant. This receptor was obtained from a boy younger than two with Wiskott-Aldrich syndrome, due to receive a stem cell transplant. CDR3 DNA sequence: TGCGCCAGCAGCTTGGGTTACCGAGATACGCAGTATTTT. Its translation is CASSLGYRDTQYF.